Following are 12 T cell receptor beta chains from one sample sequenced in a study of early stage breast cancer tumors. Data came from immunoSEQ multiplex PCR; TCRdb stores just in-frame clones and leaves some out. This table holds tens of thousands of clones, around three quarters found once. Sequenced sample: blood. The receptors come from a person aged 55 to 75 with breast cancer.

The chain joins TRBV25-1 to TRBJ1-2; D is ambiguous. Germline lookup yields CDR1 MGHDK and CDR2 SYGVNS. The CDR3 is made up of 12 amino acids. V was pared by 6 bases and J by 4 bases, with 9 bases between. The CDR3 reads CASSAVLYGYTF. CDR3 coding DNA: TGTGCCAGCAGCGCGGTCCTCTATGGCTACACCTTC.

This clone has more than one count but fewer than ten. This chain uses TRBV7-2 with TRBJ2-2, with 8 bases matching TRBD2. With 1 base clipped from V and 8 bases from J, the junction kept 6 bases outside the gene matches. CDR1 SGHTA and CDR2 FQGNSA come from the germline V gene. This CDR3 contains 15 residues. CDR3 residues: CASSLDWTSKGELFF. The CDR3 nucleotides read TGTGCCAGCAGCTTAGACTGGACTAGCAAGGGGGAGCTGTTTTTT.

The CDR3 DNA follows: TGCGCCAGCAGCCCCCTGGGGGCGCCCGGAGAGACCCAGTACTTC. Translation gives CASSPLGAPGETQYF. The J gene is TRBJ2-5, the V gene TRBV5-1, with D possibly TRBD1 on 6 matching bases. V lost 4 bases, J lost 4 bases, and 17 bases lay in between. From germline, CDR1 is SGHRS and CDR2 YFSETQ. This CDR3 region has 15 residues.

Only a few counts were recorded for this clone. CDR3: CASSPGQGYGYTF. The CDR3 nucleotides read TGCGCCAGCAGTCCGGGACAGGGGTATGGCTACACCTTC. This sequence joins TRBV10-1 and TRBJ1-2; 10 positions match TRBD1. CDR1 WNHNN and CDR2 SYGVQD come from the germline V gene (reference sequence). The CDR3 has 13 residues. V lost 5 bases to trimming and J lost 5 bases; unmatched junction nucleotides: 2.

The chain recombines TRBV21-1 with TRBJ2-5; the D segment call TRBD2 is taken from the table without a DNA check. TRBV21-1 is labeled a pseudogene. This CDR3 comprises 12 residues. CDR3 nucleotides: TGTGCCAGCAGCCCCAAGAGTGTCCCCCAGTACTTC. Residues: CASSPKSVPQYF.

The genes are TRBV5-1 and TRBJ2-7, with 7 bases fitting TRBD2. In germline, CDR1 is SGHRS, CDR2 YFSETQ. J gave up 3 bases and V 4 bases, and 16 bases lay outside the gene matches. The CDR3 is 17 amino acids. CDR3 sequence: CASSGGGVTPHIYEQYF. For the CDR3, the DNA is TGCGCCAGCAGCGGGGGAGGGGTGACTCCACACATCTACGAGCAGTACTTC.

The chain joins TRBV9 to TRBJ2-1; maybe TRBD2 (5 bases). The CDR3 has 13 residues. The germline gives CDR1 SGDLS, CDR2 YYNGEE. Trimming left V 3 bases short and J 5 bases short, with 9 bases between. This chain's CDR3 is CASSDRGNNEQFF. DNA for the CDR3: TGTGCCAGCAGCGACCGGGGAAACAATGAGCAGTTCTTC.

The genes are TRBV30 and TRBJ2-1; TRBD2 aligns across 7 bases. The CDR3 sequence is 14 residues long. With V trimmed by 5 bases and J by 2 bases, 6 bases remained unmatched. Per germline, CDR1 GTSNPN and CDR2 SVGIG (reference sequence). CDR3 region: CAWDLGGAYNEQFF. The DNA for the CDR3 is TGTGCCTGGGATTTGGGGGGGGCCTACAATGAGCAGTTCTTC.

This clone was counted between two and nine times. The V gene is TRBV15, the J gene TRBJ2-7; D is undetermined. This CDR3 contains 13 residues. Trimming took off 1 base at V and 3 bases at J, with 7 bases between the two ends. Germline V gene sequence: CDR1 LNHNV, CDR2 YYDKDF (reference sequence). Here the CDR3 reads CATSRGQNYEQYF. CDR3 sequence (DNA): TGTGCCACCAGCAGAGGTCAGAACTACGAGCAGTACTTC.

This chain uses TRBV7-2 with TRBJ1-1; 11 bases are shared with TRBD1. V was clipped by 4 bases and J by 9 bases; unmatched bases: 4. The CDR3 spans 13 residues. In germline, CDR1 is SGHTA, CDR2 FQGNSA. In DNA form, the CDR3 reads TGTGCCAGCAGCTCGGGACAGGGGGTTCAAGCTTTCTTT. This encodes CASSSGQGVQAFF.

CDR3 DNA: TGTGCCAGCAGCCATCCACGACTAGCGGGGGGCTACGAGCAGTACTTC. This sequence encodes CASSHPRLAGGYEQYF. The chain recombines TRBV7-9 with TRBJ2-7, with 13 bases identical to TRBD2. The CDR3 loop spans 16 amino acids. Germline CDR1 SEHNR, CDR2 FQNEAQ (reference sequence). V shed 5 bases and J 3 bases; nucleotides not matched to a gene: 7.

The rearrangement uses TRBV5-4 and TRBJ1-3; no firm D call. The CDR3 is made up of 13 amino acids. Germline V gene data show CDR1 as SGHNT and CDR2 as YYREEE (reference sequence). V was cut by 0 bases and J by 4 bases, with 5 bases left in between. CDR3 loop: CASSLAGGNTIYF. The CDR3 DNA sequence: TGTGCCAGCAGCTTGGCAGGAGGAAACACCATATATTTT. The whole variable domain, remainder taken from reference TRBV5-4 and TRBJ1-3, is ETGVTQSPTHLIKTRGQQVTLRCSSQSGHNTVSWYQQALGQGPQFIFQYYREEENGRGNFPPRFSGLQFPNYSSELNVNALELDDSALYLCASSLAGGNTIYFGEGSWLTVV.